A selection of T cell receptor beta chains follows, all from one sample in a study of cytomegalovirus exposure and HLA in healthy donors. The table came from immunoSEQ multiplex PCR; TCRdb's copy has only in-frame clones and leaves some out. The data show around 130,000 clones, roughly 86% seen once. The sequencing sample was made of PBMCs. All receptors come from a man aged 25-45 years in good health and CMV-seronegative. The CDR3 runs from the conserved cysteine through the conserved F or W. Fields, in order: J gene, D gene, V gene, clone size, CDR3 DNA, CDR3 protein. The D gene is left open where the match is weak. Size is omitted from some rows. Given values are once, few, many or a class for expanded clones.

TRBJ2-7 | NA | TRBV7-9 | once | TGTGCCAGCAGCTTAAGTGGCGGCTTTCTATACGAGCAGTACTTC | CASSLSGGFLYEQYF
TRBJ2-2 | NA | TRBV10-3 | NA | TGTGCCATCAGTGTTGGCACTACGAACACCGGGGAGCTGTTTTTT | CAISVGTTNTGELFF
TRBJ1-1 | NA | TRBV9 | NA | TGTGCCAGCAGCGTAGGTACAGGGACGGACACTGAAGCTTTCTTT | CASSVGTGTDTEAFF
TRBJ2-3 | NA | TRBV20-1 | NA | TGCAGAGTAGACGGGGATACGCAGTATTTT | CRVDGDTQYF
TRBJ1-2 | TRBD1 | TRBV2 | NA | TGTGCCAGCAGTGAGAAACAGGGGAGTAATAGCTATGGCTACACCTTC | CASSEKQGSNSYGYTF
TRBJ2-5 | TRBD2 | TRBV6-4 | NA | TGTGCCAGCACTGAGAGAGTCGGTAGCGGGAGGTGTATAGGAGAGACCCAGTACTTC | CASTERVGSGRCIGETQYF
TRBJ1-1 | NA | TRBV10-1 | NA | TGCGCCAGCAGTGACCACCAATCACCCGCCGGCACTGAAGCTTTCTTT | CASSDHQSPAGTEAFF
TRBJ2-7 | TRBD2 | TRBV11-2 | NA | TGTGCCAGCAGCGATATAGTGGCTAGCGGGAGTACCCACGAGCAGTACTTC | CASSDIVASGSTHEQYF
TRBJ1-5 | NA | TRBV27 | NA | TGTGCCAGCAGTTCAAATAGCAATCAGCCCCAGCATTTT | CASSSNSNQPQHF
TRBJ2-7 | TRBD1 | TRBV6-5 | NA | TGTGCCAGCAGTTACCAAAGGACAGGGGAAGCCTACGAGCAGTACTTC | CASSYQRTGEAYEQYF
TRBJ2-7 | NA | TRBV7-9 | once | TGTGCCAGTAACCATCAAGCAGGGACACGTTTGGAAGAGCAGTACTTC | CASNHQAGTRLEEQYF
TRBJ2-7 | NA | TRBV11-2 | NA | TGTGCCAGCAGCCCCGCCGGTCTGAGCTCCTACGAGCAGTACTTC | CASSPAGLSSYEQYF
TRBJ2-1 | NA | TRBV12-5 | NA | TGTGCTAGTGGTTTGGGGCTAGGCGGCGGCTACAATGAGCAGTTCTTC | CASGLGLGGGYNEQFF
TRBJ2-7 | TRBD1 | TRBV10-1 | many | TGCGCCAGCAGTTCGGGACAGGGGATCGAGCAGTACTTC | CASSSGQGIEQYF
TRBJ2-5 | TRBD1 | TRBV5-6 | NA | TGTGCCAGCAGCTCGTCACAGACAGGGGGGAGGTGGGAGACCCAGTACTTC | CASSSSQTGGRWETQYF
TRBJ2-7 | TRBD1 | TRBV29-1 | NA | TGCAGCGCTGGGACAGGACCGTCCTACGAGCAGTACTTC | CSAGTGPSYEQYF
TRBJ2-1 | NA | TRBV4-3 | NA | TGCGCCAGCAGCCAAGGACAGCTCCTCTACAATGAGCAGTTCTTC | CASSQGQLLYNEQFF
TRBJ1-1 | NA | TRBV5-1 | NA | TGCGCCAGCAGCTTTAGTGATGGTATTCTCGCAGGGAACACTGAAGCTTTCTTT | CASSFSDGILAGNTEAFF
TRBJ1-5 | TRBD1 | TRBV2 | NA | TGTGCCAGCAGTAATTCGGGACAGGGGAATCAGCCCCAGCATTTT | CASSNSGQGNQPQHF
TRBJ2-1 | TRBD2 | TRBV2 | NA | TGTGCCAGCAGTGAGGGGGGAATAGGACTAGCGTCACTCTCTTTGGATGAGCAGTTCTTC | CASSEGGIGLASLSLDEQFF
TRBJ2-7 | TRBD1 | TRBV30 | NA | TGTGCCTGGAGCCGACAGGGTGGCTACGAGCAGTACTTC | CAWSRQGGYEQYF
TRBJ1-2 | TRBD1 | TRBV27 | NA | TGTGCCACCCTGCCCGGGACAGGGGAAATAGGCTACACCTTC | CATLPGTGEIGYTF
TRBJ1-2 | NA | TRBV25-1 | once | TGTGCCAGCAGTGATTTGAACGTCGGTTATGGCTACACCTTC | CASSDLNVGYGYTF
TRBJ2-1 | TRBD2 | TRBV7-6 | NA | TGTGCCAGCAGCTCGACTAGCGGATACAATGAGCAGTTCTTC | CASSSTSGYNEQFF
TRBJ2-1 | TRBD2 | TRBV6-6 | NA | TGTGCCAGCAGGGGACTAGCGGAAGCCGACTACAATGAGCAGTTCTTC | CASRGLAEADYNEQFF
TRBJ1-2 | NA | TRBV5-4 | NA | TGTGCCAGCAGCCCGGGGCAGGGGAAGTGGGAAGGCTACACCTTC | CASSPGQGKWEGYTF
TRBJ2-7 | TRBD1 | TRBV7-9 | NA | TGTGCCAGCAGCCCGTGGGACAGCCCCAGGGAGCAGTACTTC | CASSPWDSPREQYF
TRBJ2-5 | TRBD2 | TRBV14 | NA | TGTGCCAGCAGCCAAGGAAGGGAAGCGGGGGGGCAAGAGACCCAGTACTTC | CASSQGREAGGQETQYF
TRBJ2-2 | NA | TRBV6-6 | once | TGTGCCAGCAGTACCACAGGGACCGGGGAGCTGTTTTTT | CASSTTGTGELFF
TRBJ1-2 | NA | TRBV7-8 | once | TGTGCCAGCAGCTTAGTGGTGGGCGGCTACACCTTC | CASSLVVGGYTF
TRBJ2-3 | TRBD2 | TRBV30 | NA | TGTGCCTGGAGTGTGGGGACTAGCTCAGATACGCAGTATTTT | CAWSVGTSSDTQYF
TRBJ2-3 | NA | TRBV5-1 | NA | TGCGCCAGCAGCTTGGAACAGGCGTCAGATACGCAGTATTTT | CASSLEQASDTQYF
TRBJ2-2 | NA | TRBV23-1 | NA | TGCGCCAGCGAGGGGGGGACTTGCACCGGGGAGCTGTTTTTT | CASEGGTCTGELFF
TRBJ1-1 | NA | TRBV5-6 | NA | TGTGCCAGCAGCTTCCAGGGGAGGAACACTGAAGCTTTCTTT | CASSFQGRNTEAFF
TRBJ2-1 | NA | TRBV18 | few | TGTGCCAGCTCACCACCTGGGGTCGGGCTAGCGAACAATGAGCAGTTCTTC | CASSPPGVGLANNEQFF
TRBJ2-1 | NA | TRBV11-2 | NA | TGTGCCAGCAGACGACCCGGGACTCCATCTGGTTTGAATGAGCAGTTCTTC | CASRRPGTPSGLNEQFF
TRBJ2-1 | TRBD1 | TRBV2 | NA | TGTGCCAGCTGGGACAGATACAATGAGCAGTTCTTC | CASWDRYNEQFF
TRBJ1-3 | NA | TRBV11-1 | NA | TGTGCCAGCAGCTTCGGAGGGAACTCTGGAAACACCATATATTTT | CASSFGGNSGNTIYF
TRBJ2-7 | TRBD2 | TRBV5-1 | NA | TGCGCCAGCAGCTTCGGGAGGGCCCTTTTCTACGAGCAGTACTTC | CASSFGRALFYEQYF
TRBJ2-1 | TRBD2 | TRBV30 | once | TGTGCCTGGAGTGTGACTAGCGGGAGGGGGAATGAGCAGTTCTTC | CAWSVTSGRGNEQFF